A single sample gave rise to the 28 T cell receptor beta chains below, sequenced in a study of early T cells in non-severe SARS-CoV-2 infection. TCRdb processed the 5' RACE reads anew with MiXCR; each CDR3 protein has one entry. Of 25,000 to 35,000 distinct CDR3 sequences in the sample, approximately 5.2% were seen once. What was sequenced was whole blood. These receptor sequences come from an adult who was a healthcare worker with PCR-confirmed SARS-CoV-2 infection or an uninfected control (not recorded which).

The V gene is TRBV19, the J gene TRBJ1-1; no clear D gene. Trimming removed 1 base at V and 1 base at J, with 7 bases between. The germline V gene encodes CDR1 LNHDA and CDR2 SQIVND (reference sequence). This CDR3 has 14 residues. The DNA of the CDR3 is TGTGCCAGTAGTATAGGATCCCAGAACACTGAAGCTTTCTTT. It specifies CASSIGSQNTEAFF.

This clonotype occurred many times. V and J are TRBV7-2 and TRBJ2-7; maybe TRBD2 (6 bases). CDR3 length equals 15 residues. Per germline, CDR1 SGHTA and CDR2 FQGNSA. Between the trimmed V and J ends, which lost 5 bases and 2 bases, there was a span of 16 bases. CDR3 residues: CASSLTIGGTYEQYF. As DNA, the CDR3 is TGTGCCAGCAGCCTAACCATCGGGGGAACCTACGAGCAGTACTTC.

This clonotype has ten or more counts. The gene calls are TRBV12-3 or TRBV12-4 and TRBJ2-1; 8 nucleotides agree with TRBD2. Trimming cost V 7 bases and J 2 bases; bases outside gene matches: 4. The CDR3 is 14 amino acids. CDR3 sequence (DNA): TGTGCCAGCACCCCTAGCGGGCCCTACAATGAGCAGTTCTTC. Its translation is CASTPSGPYNEQFF.

The rearrangement joins TRBV5-1 to TRBJ1-1; D gene unclear. The CDR3 length is 14 residues. Trimming shortened V by 1 base and J by 1 base, and 8 bases separated the two germline ends. Germline V gene data show CDR1 as SGHRS and CDR2 as YFSETQ. The CDR3 region is CASSLQYPNTEAFF. The CDR3 coding sequence is TGCGCCAGCAGCTTGCAGTATCCGAACACTGAAGCTTTCTTT.

In its sample, this clonotype was seen many times. The chain couples TRBV12-3 or TRBV12-4 to TRBJ2-1; 7 nucleotides line up with TRBD1. With V trimmed by 6 bases and J by 8 bases, 7 bases remained unmatched. CDR3 length equals 13 residues. This CDR3 reads CASSLRGSDEQFF. The CDR3 DNA is TGTGCCAGCAGCCTCAGGGGGTCGGATGAGCAGTTCTTC.

This clonotype was recorded a few times. The rearrangement uses TRBV10-3 and TRBJ2-1; D gene uncertain. CDR1 is ENHRY, CDR2 SYGVKD, per germline. Between the trimmed V and J ends, which lost 6 bases and 6 bases, there was a span of 15 bases. The CDR3 is made up of 14 amino acids. The CDR3 here is CAIRKAAATNEQFF. CDR3 nucleotide sequence: TGTGCCATCAGGAAGGCGGCAGCCACCAATGAGCAGTTCTTC.

This clonotype was counted many times. The chain links TRBV19 to TRBJ1-5; no clear D. Trimming took off 3 bases at V and 7 bases at J, with 10 bases between the two ends. Germline values: CDR1 LNHDA, CDR2 SQIVND (reference sequence). CDR3 length: 13 residues. The CDR3 here is CASSMGSLQPQHF. CDR3 coding DNA: TGTGCCAGTAGTATGGGCAGTTTACAGCCCCAGCATTTT.

V gene TRBV7-3 combines with J gene TRBJ2-1; tentative D call: TRBD2 (5 bases). The germline V and J ends were trimmed by 5 bases and 4 bases, with 15 bases remaining between them. The CDR3 consists of 15 residues. The germline CDR1 and CDR2 sequences are SGHTA and FQGTGA. The CDR3 DNA sequence: TGTGCCAGCAGCAATCGGGGTTCCTCTTACAATGAGCAGTTCTTC. It specifies CASSNRGSSYNEQFF. Together with reference TRBV7-3 and TRBJ2-1, the CDR3 gives the full variable domain: GAGVSQTPSNKVTEKGKYVELRCDPISGHTALYWYRQSLGQGPEFLIYFQGTGAADDSGLPNDRFFAVRPEGSVSTLKIQRTERGDSAVYLCASSNRGSSYNEQFFGPGTRLTVL.

This clonotype was counted many times. The chain has TRBV3-1 and TRBJ2-7; 10 nucleotides match TRBD1. Germline CDR1 and CDR2: LGHDT and YNNKEL (reference sequence). Unmatched junction bases numbered 6, after V lost 3 bases and J lost 4 bases. CDR3 size: 15 residues. This chain's CDR3 is CASSHPTGGEYEQYF. The DNA of the CDR3 is TGTGCCAGCAGCCACCCGACAGGGGGCGAATACGAGCAGTACTTC.

There are many counts of this clonotype. This chain joins TRBV20-1 and TRBJ2-7; 13 bases align to TRBD2. CDR1 is DFQATT and CDR2 is SNEGSKA in the germline V gene (reference sequence). V lost 6 bases, J lost 0 bases, and 11 bases stayed unmatched. The CDR3 spans 17 residues. In nucleotides, the CDR3 is TGCAGTGCAGATGGACTAGCGGGGGTCTCAGTCTCCTACGAGCAGTACTTC. Its protein is CSADGLAGVSVSYEQYF.

This clonotype was counted ten times or more. The chain employs TRBV10-3 and TRBJ2-1; D not resolved. Germline V CDR1 and CDR2: ENHRY, SYGVKD. The V end lost 3 bases, the J end lost 4 bases, and 7 bases lay between the germline ends. This CDR3 has 13 residues. The CDR3, as DNA: TGTGCCATCAGTGAATATCGTTACAATGAGCAGTTCTTC. Protein: CAISEYRYNEQFF.

The sample holds many counts of this clonotype. The rearrangement links TRBV20-1 to TRBJ2-5; 9 bases match TRBD2. The CDR3 runs to 15 residues. Germline V gene lookup returns CDR1 DFQATT and CDR2 SNEGSKA (reference sequence). Trimming at V came to 7 bases and at J to 4 bases, leaving 13 bases not matched to a gene. The CDR3 spells CSVKTSGRYGETQYF. CDR3 in DNA: TGCAGTGTTAAGACTAGCGGCCGCTATGGAGAGACCCAGTACTTC.

This clonotype was observed many times. The chain has TRBV7-9 and TRBJ1-5, with D possibly being TRBD1 (5 bases). V lost 3 bases and J 6 bases, leaving 9 bases between the germline ends. Germline loops: CDR1 SEHNR, CDR2 FQNEAQ (reference sequence). This CDR3 has 13 amino acids. The CDR3 DNA sequence: TGTGCCAGCAGCTTGGGGGTCGGTCAGCCCCAGCATTTT. Amino acids: CASSLGVGQPQHF.

This clonotype was observed at least ten times. V gene TRBV4-1 combines with J gene TRBJ2-7; maybe TRBD2 (6 bases). V lost 0 bases, J lost 2 bases, and 14 bases lay in between. This CDR3 is built from 16 residues. Germline values: CDR1 MGHRA, CDR2 YSYEKL. The DNA for the CDR3 is TGCGCCAGCAGCCAAGATAATCCGGGAGTCACCTACGAGCAGTACTTC. It codes for CASSQDNPGVTYEQYF.

This clonotype was picked up many times. The chain has TRBV5-1 and TRBJ2-5, with 9 bases that match TRBD1. J was trimmed by 1 base and V by 3 bases; bases with no gene match: 4. The CDR3 runs 15 residues. Germline V gives CDR1 SGHRS, CDR2 YFSETQ. The DNA of the CDR3 is TGCGCCAGCAGCTGGGACAGGGTTGGCCAAGAGACCCAGTACTTC. Protein: CASSWDRVGQETQYF.

Only a few counts were recorded for this clonotype. The rearrangement links TRBV2 to TRBJ2-1; D perhaps matches TRBD1 (6 bases). Germline-derived CDR1 and CDR2 are SNHLY and FYNNEI. The CDR3 covers 14 residues. V shed 3 bases and J shed 2 bases, with 8 bases lying between them. The CDR3 DNA reads as TGTGCCAGCAGTGAGACAGGTACCTACAATGAGCAGTTCTTC. This sequence encodes CASSETGTYNEQFF.

This clonotype was recorded a few times. The chain couples TRBV7-9 to TRBJ1-4, with a weak D call TRBD1 (5 bases). V was trimmed by 5 bases and J by 0 bases, leaving 19 bases between them. The CDR3 totals 18 residues. Per germline, CDR1 SEHNR and CDR2 FQNEAQ (reference sequence). CDR3: CASSPKGPGSATNEKLFF. The CDR3 DNA reads as TGTGCCAGCAGCCCCAAGGGACCCGGCAGCGCAACTAATGAAAAACTGTTTTTT.

This clonotype was detected a few times. The V and J genes are TRBV28 and TRBJ2-7; 7 positions agree with TRBD2. This CDR3 is 14 amino acids long. The germline CDR1 and CDR2 sequences are MDHEN and SYDVKM. Trimming took 7 bases from V and 0 from J; bases not matched to a gene: 6. CDR3 DNA: TGTGCCAGCACCGGGGGGAAGAGCTCCTACGAGCAGTACTTC. Amino acids: CASTGGKSSYEQYF. The full variable domain, completed using reference TRBV28 and TRBJ2-7, is DVKVTQSSRYLVKRTGEKVFLECVQDMDHENMFWYRQDPGLGLRLIYFSYDVKMKEKGDIPEGYSVSREKKERFSLILESASTNQTSMYLCASTGGKSSYEQYFGPGTRLTVT.

This clonotype was recorded many times. The gene calls are TRBV7-9 and TRBJ2-7; D may match TRBD1 or TRBD2 (5 bases each). Germline loops: CDR1 SEHNR, CDR2 FQNEAQ (reference sequence). The CDR3 spans 13 residues. The V end lost 3 bases, the J end lost 2 bases, and 8 bases lay between the germline ends. This chain's CDR3 is CASSLGTPYEQYF. The DNA for the CDR3 is TGTGCCAGCAGCTTGGGGACCCCCTACGAGCAGTACTTC.

The sample holds many counts of this clonotype. V usage is TRBV7-2 and J usage is TRBJ2-1; D ambiguous. V was trimmed by 2 bases and J by 2 bases, leaving 7 bases between them. Germline loops: CDR1 SGHTA, CDR2 FQGNSA. CDR3 length equals 14 residues. CDR3 residues: CASSLQTPYNEQFF. CDR3 nucleotides: TGTGCCAGCAGCTTACAAACCCCCTACAATGAGCAGTTCTTC.

The sample holds many counts of this clonotype. This chain connects TRBV20-1 to TRBJ2-3; D perhaps matches TRBD2 (7 bases). The germline V gene has CDR1 DFQATT and CDR2 SNEGSKA (reference sequence). V lost 6 bases to trimming and J lost 0 bases, with 16 bases between them. The CDR3 totals 15 residues. CDR3 protein: CSAVWGGRSTDTQYF. DNA for the CDR3: TGCAGTGCCGTGTGGGGGGGGCGGAGCACAGATACGCAGTATTTT.

The chain joins TRBV12-3 or TRBV12-4 to TRBJ2-3, with D possibly being TRBD2 (5 bases). The V end lost 7 bases, the J end lost 3 bases, and 11 bases lay between the germline ends. The CDR3 sequence is 13 residues long. The DNA of the CDR3 is TGTGCCAGCAATCTAGGGAGAACAGATACGCAGTATTTT. Protein sequence: CASNLGRTDTQYF.

Ten or more counts support this clonotype. The chain combines TRBV19 with TRBJ2-5; no firm D call. The V gene's germline CDR1 is LNHDA and CDR2 SQIVND (reference sequence). This CDR3 has 13 residues. Between the trimmed V and J ends, which lost 5 bases and 0 bases, there was a span of 7 bases. This CDR3 reads CASSARYQETQYF. The DNA for the CDR3 is TGTGCCAGTAGTGCCCGGTACCAAGAGACCCAGTACTTC. The complete variable domain, with remaining parts taken from reference TRBV19 and TRBJ2-5, reads DGGITQSPKYLFRKEGQNVTLSCEQNLNHDAMYWYRQDPGQGLRLIYYSQIVNDFQKGDIAEGYSVSREKKESFPLTVTSAQKNPTAFYLCASSARYQETQYFGPGTRLLVL.

This clonotype came up many times. The chain employs TRBV15 and TRBJ1-4, with unresolved D. Deletions cut 0 bases from V and 7 bases from J, with 9 bases between. Germline values: CDR1 LNHNV, CDR2 YYDKDF (reference sequence). The CDR3 contains 14 residues. CDR3 residues: CATSRDRVTEKLFF. Written as DNA, the CDR3 is TGTGCCACCAGCAGAGATCGGGTAACTGAAAAACTGTTTTTT.

This chain joins TRBV29-1 and TRBJ2-6; D remains unclear. The length of the CDR3 is 11 residues. V gave up 0 bases and J gave up 19 bases, with 13 bases separating them. The germline V gene has CDR1 SQVTM and CDR2 ANQGSEA. The CDR3 here is CSVEEGKALTF. For the CDR3, the DNA is TGCAGCGTTGAAGAGGGGAAGGCTCTAACTTTC.

This clonotype has at least ten counts. The chain uses TRBV12-3 or TRBV12-4 and TRBJ2-3; the D gene could be TRBD1 or TRBD2 (6 bases each). V was pared by 7 bases and J by 5 bases, with 13 bases between. The CDR3 is made up of 13 amino acids. In nucleotides, the CDR3 is TGTGCCAGCACCGAAGGGGGGATAGATACGCAGTATTTT. This codes for CASTEGGIDTQYF.

This clonotype was counted between two and nine times. The J gene is TRBJ2-5, the V gene TRBV28, with D tentatively TRBD2 (6 bases). The CDR3 length is 15 residues. Germline V gives CDR1 MDHEN, CDR2 SYDVKM. V lost 7 bases and J 7 bases, leaving 22 bases between the germline ends. CDR3 in DNA: TGTGCCAGCACCCCCTCGGGACTGTCCCGTTGGACCCAGTACTTC. Its protein is CASTPSGLSRWTQYF.

In its sample, this clonotype was seen many times. The chain uses TRBV7-8 and TRBJ2-1, with TRBD1 as a possible D gene (6 bases). CDR3 length: 15 residues. Between the trimmed V and J ends, which lost 6 bases and 4 bases, there was a span of 16 bases. CDR1 is SGHVS and CDR2 is FQNEAQ in the germline V gene. CDR3 loop: CASSTPGTNYNEQFF. The CDR3 DNA reads as TGTGCCAGCAGTACCCCCGGGACAAATTACAATGAGCAGTTCTTC.